The subject of this entry is one T cell receptor beta chain. The protocol was immunoSEQ multiplex PCR, while the TCRdb copy is restricted to in-frame clones and leaves out a portion. The table has roughly 100,000 clones, about 89% seen once; the top ten hold approximately 20%. Looked up from germline, CDR1 is MGHRA and CDR2 is YSYEKL. V dropped 4 bases and J dropped 5 bases, with 17 bases sitting between them. This CDR3 spans 15 amino acids. This record belongs to a study of control samples from healthy donors and cancer patients. The source material was PBMCs. The rearrangement joins TRBV4-1 to TRBJ1-1; perhaps TRBD1 as D (6 bases). This receptor was taken from a man between 60 and 75 years old with lung cancer. The CDR3: CASSLDTIQGTEAFF. The DNA for the CDR3 is TGCGCCAGCAGCCTGGATACGATACAGGGAACTGAAGCTTTCTTT.